Shown below are 27 T cell receptor beta chains from a single sample sequenced in a study of blood T cell repertoires in COVID-19. Profiling relied on immunoSEQ multiplex PCR, and the TCRdb table lists in-frame clones only, not all of them. The sample includes about 400,000 clones, more than 85% of them seen just once. Sequencing was carried out using peripheral blood. Receptor source: a woman in her twenties or thirties with acute or convalescent COVID-19.

This chain uses TRBV27 with TRBJ1-1; 8 positions agree with TRBD1. V lost 8 bases, J lost 4 bases, and 6 bases stayed unmatched. Germline V gene lookup returns CDR1 MNHEY and CDR2 SMNVEV (reference sequence). This CDR3 contains 13 residues. The chain's CDR3 is CASCPGGGTEAFF. Written as DNA, the CDR3 is TGTGCCAGCTGCCCAGGGGGCGGCACTGAAGCTTTCTTT.

The gene calls are TRBV13 and TRBJ2-1, with 8 bases lining up with TRBD2. V shed 0 bases and J 9 bases; nucleotides not matched to a gene: 10. CDR1 and CDR2 (germline): PRHDT, FYEKMQ (reference sequence). CDR3 size: 16 residues. CDR3 DNA sequence: TGTGCCAGCAGCTTAGGCCGGGGGGGCCGAGGATTTGAGCAGTTCTTC. Translation gives CASSLGRGGRGFEQFF.

V and J are TRBV11-1 and TRBJ1-3; tentatively, D is TRBD1 (6 bases). Germline CDR1 and CDR2: SGHAT and FQDESV (reference sequence). The CDR3 runs to 17 residues. V was shortened by 0 bases and J by 0 bases, with 12 bases between the two germline ends. DNA for the CDR3: TGTGCCAGCAGCTTAGCACCGACAGGACTCTCTGGAAACACCATATATTTT. Translated, it gives CASSLAPTGLSGNTIYF. Drawing the rest from reference TRBV11-1 and TRBJ1-3, the complete variable domain is EAEVAQSPRYKITEKSQAVAFWCDPISGHATLYWYRQILGQGPELLVQFQDESVVDDSQLPKDRFSAERLKGVDSTLKIQPAELGDSAMYLCASSLAPTGLSGNTIYFGEGSWLTVV.

This chain uses TRBV5-1 with TRBJ2-5; D not certain. V was shortened by 6 bases and J by 1 base, with 7 bases between the two germline ends. The CDR3 is 12 residues long. Germline CDR1 and CDR2: SGHRS and YFSETQ. CDR3 nucleotides: TGCGCCAGCACGGAGTTCCAAGAGACCCAGTACTTC. Encoded protein: CASTEFQETQYF.

The chain has TRBV7-2 and TRBJ2-3; perhaps TRBD2 as D (5 bases). CDR1 and CDR2 from the germline V gene are SGHTA and FQGNSA. The CDR3 loop spans 14 amino acids. Trimming removed 3 bases at V and 3 bases at J, with 10 bases between. CDR3 DNA: TGTGCCAGCAGCTTTGGCCCGGGGACAGATACGCAGTATTTT. It is translated as CASSFGPGTDTQYF.

The rearrangement links TRBV24-1 to TRBJ2-3, with D perhaps matching TRBD2 (5 bases). V gave up 5 bases and J gave up 0 bases, with 8 bases separating them. This CDR3 is built from 14 residues. The germline V gene encodes CDR1 KGHDR and CDR2 SFDVKD. The CDR3 here is CATSAKRSTDTQYF. CDR3 nucleotide sequence: TGTGCCACCAGTGCTAAGCGGAGCACAGATACGCAGTATTTT.

The sample holds a few counts of this clone. The chain joins TRBV5-1 to TRBJ2-1, with D maybe TRBD1 (6 bases). Germline values: CDR1 SGHRS, CDR2 YFSETQ. The CDR3 has 14 residues. V lost 4 bases, J lost 1 base, and 9 bases lay in between. The CDR3 region is CASSPGTSYNEQFF. The CDR3 nucleotides read TGCGCCAGCAGCCCCGGGACATCCTACAATGAGCAGTTCTTC.

V and J are TRBV5-4 and TRBJ2-7; D is unresolved. V lost 4 bases, J lost 0 bases, and 14 bases lay in between. CDR1 is SGHNT, CDR2 YYREEE, per germline (reference sequence). The CDR3 sequence is 15 residues long. CDR3 sequence reads: CASSQMGPSSYEQYF. The CDR3 DNA sequence: TGTGCCAGCAGCCAGATGGGCCCGAGCTCCTACGAGCAGTACTTC.

This chain joins TRBV5-4 and TRBJ2-3, with a weak D call TRBD2 (6 bases). This CDR3 has 17 residues. The V and J ends lost 2 bases and 3 bases respectively, with 19 bases between them. Germline CDR1 SGHNT, CDR2 YYREEE (reference sequence). Here the CDR3 reads CASSFSRLARSTDTQYF. In nucleotides, the CDR3 is TGTGCCAGCAGCTTCTCTCGGCTAGCGAGAAGTACAGATACGCAGTATTTT.

The chain combines TRBV29-1 with TRBJ2-7, with no clear D. This CDR3 is 11 amino acids long. Germline CDR1 and CDR2: SQVTM and ANQGSEA. The ends were cut back, 7 bases at V and 5 bases at J, with 12 bases in the middle. The CDR3 here is CSARIFNEQYF. The CDR3 nucleotides are TGCAGCGCCAGGATTTTCAACGAGCAGTACTTC.

In its sample, this clone was seen once. V and J are TRBV11-3 and TRBJ2-3; 7 bases fit TRBD1. Germline lookup yields CDR1 SGHNT and CDR2 YENEEA. The J segment lost 3 bases and the V segment lost 6 bases, leaving 12 bases of the junction unmatched. This CDR3 has 16 amino acids. The CDR3 here is CASRRRTGVGTDTQYF. CDR3 nucleotides: TGTGCCAGCAGGCGCCGTACAGGGGTGGGGACAGATACGCAGTATTTT.

The rearrangement joins TRBV21-1 to TRBJ1-3; no check of the table's D call, TRBD1, against the DNA was made. TRBV21-1 is a recognized pseudogene. The CDR3 is 18 amino acids. The CDR3 protein is CASSSGTADQRSGNTIYF. The CDR3 DNA reads as TGTGCCAGCAGCAGCGGGACAGCGGATCAACGCTCTGGAAACACCATATATTTT.

The V gene is TRBV5-1, the J gene TRBJ1-1; 7 nucleotides agree with TRBD1. The CDR3 runs to 15 residues. V lost 7 bases and J lost 5; bases outside the gene matches: 14. Looked up from germline, CDR1 is SGHRS and CDR2 is YFSETQ. DNA for the CDR3: TGCGCCAGCTCGAATCCACGGGGACAGAGGACTGAAGCTTTCTTT. It is translated as CASSNPRGQRTEAFF. The complete variable domain, with remaining parts taken from reference TRBV5-1 and TRBJ1-1, reads KAGVTQTPRYLIKTRGQQVTLSCSPISGHRSVSWYQQTPGQGLQFLFEYFSETQRNKGNFPGRFSGRQFSNSRSEMNVSTLELGDSALYLCASSNPRGQRTEAFFGQGTRLTVV.

The CDR3 here is CASSQSEPSTDTQYF. For the CDR3, the DNA is TGCGCCAGCAGCCAGAGCGAACCTAGCACAGATACGCAGTATTTT. V gene TRBV4-1 combines with J gene TRBJ2-3; D not certain. CDR1 is MGHRA and CDR2 is YSYEKL in the germline V gene. CDR3 length: 15 residues. Trimming took 3 bases from V and 0 from J, leaving 10 bases between them.

CDR3 loop: CASSQGLAGYYEQYF. The CDR3 nucleotides are TGCGCCAGCAGCCAAGGACTAGCGGGCTACTACGAGCAGTACTTC. The V call is TRBV4-1, the J call TRBJ2-7; 10 positions agree with TRBD2. The CDR3 extends over 15 amino acids. Trimming took 1 base from V and 3 from J; bases not matched to a gene: 3. Per germline, CDR1 MGHRA and CDR2 YSYEKL.

This chain connects TRBV5-4 to TRBJ2-7; D is unclear. The CDR3 totals 12 residues. Trimming removed 3 bases at V and 2 bases at J, with 6 bases between. Germline loops: CDR1 SGHNT, CDR2 YYREEE (reference sequence). DNA for the CDR3: TGTGCCAGCAGCTACTCCGCCTACGAGCAGTACTTC. As protein: CASSYSAYEQYF. Supplemented by reference TRBV5-4 and TRBJ2-7, the full variable domain reads ETGVTQSPTHLIKTRGQQVTLRCSSQSGHNTVSWYQQALGQGPQFIFQYYREEENGRGNFPPRFSGLQFPNYSSELNVNALELDDSALYLCASSYSAYEQYFGPGTRLTVT.

V gene TRBV18 combines with J gene TRBJ2-2, with 11 bases fitting TRBD1. The CDR3 runs to 16 residues. V shed 3 bases and J 3 bases; nucleotides not matched to a gene: 3. The V gene's germline CDR1 is KGHSH and CDR2 LQKENI. This CDR3 reads CASSPGQGAHTGELFF. For the CDR3, the DNA is TGTGCCAGCTCACCCGGACAGGGGGCTCACACCGGGGAGCTGTTTTTT.

This chain joins TRBV5-1 and TRBJ2-1, with D tentatively TRBD2 (6 bases). The V end lost 4 bases, the J end lost 0 bases, and 11 bases lay between the germline ends. The CDR3 has 15 residues. CDR1 is SGHRS and CDR2 is YFSETQ in the germline V gene. CDR3 protein: CASSLETSSYNEQFF. In DNA form, the CDR3 reads TGCGCCAGCAGCCTCGAGACTAGCTCCTACAATGAGCAGTTCTTC.

V gene TRBV7-9 combines with J gene TRBJ1-6; D is perhaps TRBD1 (5 bases). Germline CDR1 and CDR2: SEHNR and FQNEAQ (reference sequence). V dropped 5 bases and J dropped 12 bases, with 11 bases sitting between them. The CDR3 length is 12 residues. CDR3 in amino acids: CASSPGGGPLHF. The CDR3 DNA reads as TGTGCCAGCAGCCCGGGGGGGGGACCCCTCCACTTT.

This clone was found once. The chain has TRBV24-1 and TRBJ2-3, with a weak D call TRBD1 (5 bases). Germline V gives CDR1 KGHDR, CDR2 SFDVKD. V was clipped by 7 bases and J by 0 bases, with 10 bases between them. The CDR3 is 14 amino acids. The CDR3 is CATRGPGSTDTQYF. CDR3 nucleotide sequence: TGTGCCACCAGGGGGCCCGGTAGCACAGATACGCAGTATTTT.

The rearrangement joins TRBV19 to TRBJ2-5; the D gene is possibly TRBD1 (6 bases). The V gene lost 2 bases and the J gene lost 5 bases, with 12 bases spanning the gap. CDR1 is LNHDA, CDR2 SQIVND, per germline (reference sequence). CDR3 length: 14 residues. The CDR3 DNA reads as TGTGCCAGTAGTATAAGGGCAGGGGAGGAGACCCAGTACTTC. Translated, it gives CASSIRAGEETQYF.

The chain uses TRBV28 and TRBJ2-7; 9 positions agree with TRBD1. CDR3 length: 15 residues. The germline CDR1 and CDR2 sequences are MDHEN and SYDVKM. Losses at the gene ends were 5 bases for V and 2 bases for J; bases not matched to a gene: 7. The CDR3 spells CASSILQGAPYEQYF. DNA of the CDR3: TGTGCCAGCAGTATTCTACAGGGGGCCCCCTACGAGCAGTACTTC.

The chain employs TRBV10-2 and TRBJ1-1; 9 nucleotides align to TRBD1. CDR1 and CDR2 (germline): WSHSY, SAAADI. V trimming: 6 bases; J trimming: 4 bases; junction bases outside the gene matches: 6. CDR3 length: 14 residues. The CDR3 coding sequence is TGCGCCAGCAGAGCCGGGACAGGGAGCACTGAAGCTTTCTTT. Protein product: CASRAGTGSTEAFF.

V and J are TRBV5-5 and TRBJ1-2; D might be TRBD1 (5 bases). The CDR3 is made up of 15 amino acids. Looked up from germline, CDR1 is SGHKS and CDR2 is YYEKEE (reference sequence). V was pared by 4 bases and J by 4 bases, with 17 bases between. The CDR3 DNA reads TGTGCCAGCAGCGCAGGGCAGGGCGGAATCTATGGCTACACCTTC. Its translation: CASSAGQGGIYGYTF.

The chain uses TRBV4-1 and TRBJ1-6; unclear D gene. The CDR3 is 16 residues long. CDR1 is MGHRA and CDR2 is YSYEKL in the germline V gene. V was clipped by 4 bases and J by 7 bases, with 17 bases between them. Written as DNA, the CDR3 is TGCGCCAGCAGCCTTCCGACGGGGTTTCAGAATTCACCCCTCCACTTT. Translated: CASSLPTGFQNSPLHF.

The V and J genes are TRBV4-2 and TRBJ2-7, with D maybe TRBD1 (6 bases). Germline V gene data show CDR1 as LGHNA and CDR2 as YNFKEQ. Trimming stripped 2 bases from V and 3 bases from J, with 14 bases between. This CDR3 is 15 amino acids long. The chain's CDR3 is CASSQFTGTIYEQYF. The CDR3 bases are TGTGCCAGCAGCCAATTTACAGGGACCATCTACGAGCAGTACTTC.

The rearrangement joins TRBV3-1 (or the pseudogene TRBV3-2) to TRBJ2-2; D may be TRBD1 (5 bases). Germline V gives CDR1 LGHDT, CDR2 YNNKEL (reference sequence). Trimming took 4 bases from V and 1 from J, leaving 7 bases between them. The CDR3 is made up of 14 amino acids. The CDR3 region has the DNA TGTGCCAGCAGCCGAGGACAGAACACCGGGGAGCTGTTTTTT. It translates to CASSRGQNTGELFF.